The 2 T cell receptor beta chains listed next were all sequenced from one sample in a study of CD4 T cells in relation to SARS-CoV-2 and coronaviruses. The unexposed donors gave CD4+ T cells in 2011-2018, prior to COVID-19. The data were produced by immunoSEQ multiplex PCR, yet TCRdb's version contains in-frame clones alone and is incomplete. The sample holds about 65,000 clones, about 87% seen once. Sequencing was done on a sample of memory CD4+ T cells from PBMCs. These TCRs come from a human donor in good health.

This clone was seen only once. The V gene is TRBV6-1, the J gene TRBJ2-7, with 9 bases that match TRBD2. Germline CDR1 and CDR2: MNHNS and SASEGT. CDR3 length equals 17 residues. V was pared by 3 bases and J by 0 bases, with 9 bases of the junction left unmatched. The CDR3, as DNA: TGTGCCAGCAGTGATCGTCTCGGGACTAGCACCTCCTACGAGCAGTACTTC. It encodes CASSDRLGTSTSYEQYF.

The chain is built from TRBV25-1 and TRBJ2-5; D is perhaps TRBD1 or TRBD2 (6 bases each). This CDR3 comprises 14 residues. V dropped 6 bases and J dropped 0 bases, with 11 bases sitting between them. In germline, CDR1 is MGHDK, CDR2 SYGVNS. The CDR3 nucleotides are TGTGCCAGCAGCTCGGGGGCACACCAAGAGACCCAGTACTTC. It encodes CASSSGAHQETQYF.